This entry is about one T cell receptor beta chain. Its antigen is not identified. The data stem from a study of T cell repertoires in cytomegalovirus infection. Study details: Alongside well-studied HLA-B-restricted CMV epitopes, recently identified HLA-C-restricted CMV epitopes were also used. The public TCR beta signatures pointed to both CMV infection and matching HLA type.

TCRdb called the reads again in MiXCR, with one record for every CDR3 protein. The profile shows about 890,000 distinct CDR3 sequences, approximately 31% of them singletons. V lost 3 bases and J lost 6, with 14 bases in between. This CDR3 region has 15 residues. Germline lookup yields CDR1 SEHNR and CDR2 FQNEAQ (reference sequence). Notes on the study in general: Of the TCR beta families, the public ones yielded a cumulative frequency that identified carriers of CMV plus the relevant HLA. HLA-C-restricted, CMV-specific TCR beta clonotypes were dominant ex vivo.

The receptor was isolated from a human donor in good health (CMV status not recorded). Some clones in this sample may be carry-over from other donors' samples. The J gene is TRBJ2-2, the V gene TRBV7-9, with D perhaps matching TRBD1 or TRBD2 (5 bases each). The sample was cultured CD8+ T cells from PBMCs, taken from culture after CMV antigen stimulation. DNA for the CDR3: TGTGCCAGCAGCTTCGACGGGGCGCTTCCCGGGGAGCTGTTTTTT. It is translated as CASSFDGALPGELFF. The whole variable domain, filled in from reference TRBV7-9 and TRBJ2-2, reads DTGVSQNPRHKITKRGQNVTFRCDPISEHNRLYWYRQTLGQGPEFLTYFQNEAQLEKSRLLSDRFSAERPKGSFSTLEIQRTEQGDSAMYLCASSFDGALPGELFFGEGSRLTVL.